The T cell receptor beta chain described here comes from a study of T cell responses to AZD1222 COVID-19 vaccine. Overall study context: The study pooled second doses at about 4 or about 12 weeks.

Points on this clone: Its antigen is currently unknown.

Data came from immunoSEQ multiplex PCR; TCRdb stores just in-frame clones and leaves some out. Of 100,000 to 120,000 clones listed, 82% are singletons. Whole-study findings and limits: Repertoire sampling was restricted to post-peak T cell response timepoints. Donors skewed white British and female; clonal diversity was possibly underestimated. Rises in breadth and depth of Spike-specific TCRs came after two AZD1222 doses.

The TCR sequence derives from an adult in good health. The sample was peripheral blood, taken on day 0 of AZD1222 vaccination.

CDR3 sequence: CASSRASGGASGTDTQYF. The CDR3 nucleotides read TGTGCCAGCAGTCGAGCTAGCGGGGGGGCTTCTGGCACAGATACGCAGTATTTT. The chain uses TRBV6-6 and TRBJ2-3; 12 bases map to TRBD2. Trimming at V came to 5 bases and at J to 1 base, leaving 10 bases not matched to a gene. The CDR3 spans 18 residues. Germline loops: CDR1 MNHNY, CDR2 SVGAGI (reference sequence).